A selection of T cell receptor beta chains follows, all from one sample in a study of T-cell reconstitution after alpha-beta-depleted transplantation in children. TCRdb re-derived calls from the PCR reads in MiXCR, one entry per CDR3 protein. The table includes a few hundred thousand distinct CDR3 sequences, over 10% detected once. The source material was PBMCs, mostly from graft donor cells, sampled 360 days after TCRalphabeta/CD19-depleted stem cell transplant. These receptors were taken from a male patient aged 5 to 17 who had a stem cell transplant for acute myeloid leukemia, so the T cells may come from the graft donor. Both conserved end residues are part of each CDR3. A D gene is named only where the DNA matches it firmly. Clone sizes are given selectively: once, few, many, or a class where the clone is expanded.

DNA: TGCAGTGCTAGAGAAGGGCTTCTACCAAGGCAGTACTTC
CDR3: CSAREGLLPRQYF
V: TRBV20-1
D: .
size: many
J: TRBJ2-7

DNA: TGTGCCACCAGCAGAGTTGTGGGAGGGTTTTCCAAAAACATTCAGTACTTC
CDR3: CATSRVVGGFSKNIQYF
V: TRBV15
D: TRBD2
size: few
J: TRBJ2-4

DNA: TGTGCCAGCAGCCCTGGGGTTGGCGGAAGCTCCTACAATGAGCAGTTCTTC
CDR3: CASSPGVGGSSYNEQFF
V: TRBV4-2
D: .
size: .
J: TRBJ2-1

DNA: TGCGCCAGCAACTTGTCGACTAGCGGGGGGACCACAGATACGCAGTATTTT
CDR3: CASNLSTSGGTTDTQYF
V: TRBV5-1
D: TRBD2
size: few
J: TRBJ2-3

DNA: TGCGCCAGCAGCCAAGTCGGGGCATCTGGCGAGCAGTACTTC
CDR3: CASSQVGASGEQYF
V: TRBV4-3
D: .
size: .
J: TRBJ2-7

DNA: TGTGCCAGTAGTGCGACTAGCGGGATTCGAATTACGCAGTATTTT
CDR3: CASSATSGIRITQYF
V: TRBV19
D: TRBD2
size: few
J: TRBJ2-3

DNA: TGTGCCAGCAGTTCGATACGGGGGCGTACTGGGAATGAGCAGTTCTTC
CDR3: CASSSIRGRTGNEQFF
V: TRBV7-2
D: .
size: .
J: TRBJ2-1

DNA: TGTGCCATCACCAGCGGGAGCGGGAGGTCAGAGACCCAGTACTTC
CDR3: CAITSGSGRSETQYF
V: TRBV10-3
D: TRBD2
size: many
J: TRBJ2-5

DNA: TGCAGTGATACCCGCCAGAACATTCAGTACTTC
CDR3: CSDTRQNIQYF
V: TRBV20-1
D: .
size: .
J: TRBJ2-4

DNA: TGTGCCAGCAGTTTAGGGCAGGGCCCCCTCCAAGAGACCCAGTACTTC
CDR3: CASSLGQGPLQETQYF
V: TRBV28
D: .
size: many
J: TRBJ2-5

DNA: TGTGCCAGCAGTTACGCCGGGACAGGGTTGGTGGATACGCAGTATTTT
CDR3: CASSYAGTGLVDTQYF
V: TRBV6-5
D: TRBD1
size: many
J: TRBJ2-3

DNA: TGTGCTAGTGGTTTGTGGGACTACGATGAGCAGTTCTTC
CDR3: CASGLWDYDEQFF
V: TRBV12-5
D: TRBD2
size: many
J: TRBJ2-1

DNA: TGCGCCAGCAGACTACTAGGAGTGATCACAGATACGCAGTATTTT
CDR3: CASRLLGVITDTQYF
V: TRBV5-1
D: .
size: few
J: TRBJ2-3

DNA: TGCAGTGCTAGAGATCGGCCCGGGGAGCTGTTTTTT
CDR3: CSARDRPGELFF
V: TRBV20-1
D: .
size: few
J: TRBJ2-2

DNA: TGTGCCAGCAGCTTAAGGCAGGCCTATGAGCAGTTCTTC
CDR3: CASSLRQAYEQFF
V: TRBV7-9
D: .
size: .
J: TRBJ2-1

DNA: TGTGCCAGCAGCGTAGCTAGCCTGAGCTCCTACAATGAGCAGTTCTTC
CDR3: CASSVASLSSYNEQFF
V: TRBV9
D: .
size: many
J: TRBJ2-1

DNA: TGCAGTGCCCAGGGTAGGAAACAAGAGACCCAGTACTTC
CDR3: CSAQGRKQETQYF
V: TRBV20-1
D: .
size: .
J: TRBJ2-5

DNA: TGTGCCAGCAGTTGGGCACAGGGAATCAGGGCCCAGCATTTT
CDR3: CASSWAQGIRAQHF
V: TRBV28
D: .
size: few
J: TRBJ1-5

DNA: TGTGCCAGCAGCTTGGCCAGGAGGAACGACGGCTTCTTC
CDR3: CASSLARRNDGFF
V: TRBV7-2
D: .
size: few
J: TRBJ2-1

DNA: TGTGCCAGCAGCGCCTCAGGGGCGGTGAACACTGAAGCTTTCTTT
CDR3: CASSASGAVNTEAFF
V: TRBV9
D: .
size: .
J: TRBJ1-1

DNA: TGCGCCAGCAGCTTGGGTGGACAGCTCTACAATGAGCAGTTCTTC
CDR3: CASSLGGQLYNEQFF
V: TRBV5-1
D: .
size: many
J: TRBJ2-1

DNA: TGCAGTGCTAGAGAACGCGGGCAGAAAGAGACCCAGTACTTC
CDR3: CSARERGQKETQYF
V: TRBV20-1
D: .
size: few
J: TRBJ2-5

DNA: TGTGCCACCAGCAGACTTCCGGGAGCAGATACGCAGTATTTT
CDR3: CATSRLPGADTQYF
V: TRBV15
D: .
size: .
J: TRBJ2-3

DNA: TGCGCCAGCAGCTTAGCGAGTCGCTCCAATGAGCAGTTCTTC
CDR3: CASSLASRSNEQFF
V: TRBV5-1
D: .
size: .
J: TRBJ2-1

DNA: TGTGCCAGCAGTCCAACCGGGACTAGCCACCCCAACTTC
CDR3: CASSPTGTSHPNF
V: TRBV12-3/TRBV12-4
D: TRBD2
size: few
J: TRBJ2-7

DNA: TGTGCCAGCAGTTTTAACGGGCAGGGACCCTACAATGAGCAGTTCTTC
CDR3: CASSFNGQGPYNEQFF
V: TRBV28
D: .
size: .
J: TRBJ2-1

DNA: TGTGCCAGCAGACCCGGGACTAGCGGGAGTAGAGATACGCAGTATTTT
CDR3: CASRPGTSGSRDTQYF
V: TRBV7-6
D: TRBD2
size: many
J: TRBJ2-3

DNA: TGTGCCAGCAGTTTAAAACGGGGTGTGGACTACTTTGGCTACACCTTC
CDR3: CASSLKRGVDYFGYTF
V: TRBV12-3/TRBV12-4
D: .
size: .
J: TRBJ1-2

DNA: TGCAGTGCGAAGGTGGGGAGGGTCGCAGGGGATAATTCACCCCTCCACTTT
CDR3: CSAKVGRVAGDNSPLHF
V: TRBV20-1
D: .
size: few
J: TRBJ1-6

DNA: TGCAGCGTTGGGCAGGGGACGGTCGAGCAGTACTTC
CDR3: CSVGQGTVEQYF
V: TRBV29-1
D: .
size: .
J: TRBJ2-7

DNA: TGTGCCAGCAGTTTTTGGGTAGCGGGGAAGAATGAGCAGTTCTTC
CDR3: CASSFWVAGKNEQFF
V: TRBV28
D: TRBD2
size: few
J: TRBJ2-1

DNA: TGTGCCACCAGTGCTCCTAGCCGGAACACCGGGGAGCTGTTTTTT
CDR3: CATSAPSRNTGELFF
V: TRBV24-1
D: .
size: .
J: TRBJ2-2

DNA: TGCAGCGTTGAGCAGGGGAGAGATCAGCCCCAGCATTTT
CDR3: CSVEQGRDQPQHF
V: TRBV29-1
D: .
size: few
J: TRBJ1-5

DNA: TGTGCCAGCAGCTATGGGACAGATCAAGAGACCCAGTACTTC
CDR3: CASSYGTDQETQYF
V: TRBV11-3
D: TRBD1
size: few
J: TRBJ2-5

DNA: TGCAGTGCCACAACGACAGGGACGGACACCGGGGAGCTGTTTTTT
CDR3: CSATTTGTDTGELFF
V: TRBV20-1
D: TRBD1
size: .
J: TRBJ2-2

DNA: TGTGCCAGCAGCCTTTCGGGACTACCGAACACCGGGGAGCTGTTTTTT
CDR3: CASSLSGLPNTGELFF
V: TRBV7-9
D: TRBD2
size: .
J: TRBJ2-2

DNA: TGCAGTGCTAGAGATTGGGACAGCTCTAATGAAAAACTGTTTTTT
CDR3: CSARDWDSSNEKLFF
V: TRBV20-1
D: TRBD1
size: few
J: TRBJ1-4

DNA: TGTGCCAGCAGTTACTCGAACCAGGGGGGCTCTGGCTACACCTTC
CDR3: CASSYSNQGGSGYTF
V: TRBV6-5
D: TRBD1
size: few
J: TRBJ1-2

DNA: TGTGCCAGCAGCTTAGAGGGCGGGAAAGCCTACGAGCAGTACTTC
CDR3: CASSLEGGKAYEQYF
V: TRBV7-9
D: .
size: few
J: TRBJ2-7

DNA: TGTGCCAGCAGGCAAGGCCTCACAGATACGCAGTATTTT
CDR3: CASRQGLTDTQYF
V: TRBV6-2/TRBV6-3
D: .
size: many
J: TRBJ2-3

DNA: TGTGCCAGCAGCTTAGTCCCCGACAGGTCCTACGAGCAGTACTTC
CDR3: CASSLVPDRSYEQYF
V: TRBV7-2
D: .
size: .
J: TRBJ2-7

DNA: TGCAGTGCTAGTTGGGGATGGTCCTACGAGCAGTACTTC
CDR3: CSASWGWSYEQYF
V: TRBV20-1
D: .
size: .
J: TRBJ2-7

DNA: TGTGCCAGCAGCTTAAAGAGGAAGGGGTACAATGAGCAGTTCTTC
CDR3: CASSLKRKGYNEQFF
V: TRBV7-2
D: .
size: .
J: TRBJ2-1

DNA: TGTGCCAGCAGCTTAGCGTCGAGCAGGGGACTAGCGGGGCCTAGCGAGTTCTTC
CDR3: CASSLASSRGLAGPSEFF
V: TRBV11-1
D: TRBD2
size: few
J: TRBJ2-1

DNA: TGTGCCAGCAGCCAAAGATTGGGGACAGGACCTTACGAGCAGTACTTC
CDR3: CASSQRLGTGPYEQYF
V: TRBV3-1
D: TRBD1
size: many
J: TRBJ2-7

DNA: TGTGCCAGCAGTTTACTTCCGGGAACCACCTACGAGCAGTACTTC
CDR3: CASSLLPGTTYEQYF
V: TRBV28
D: .
size: many
J: TRBJ2-7

DNA: TGTGCCAGCGCGGTTGGTACTGGACACGAGCAGTACTTC
CDR3: CASAVGTGHEQYF
V: TRBV6-6
D: .
size: .
J: TRBJ2-7

DNA: TGTGCCATCAGTGAGCTTTCCACAGATACGCAGTATTTT
CDR3: CAISELSTDTQYF
V: TRBV10-3
D: .
size: few
J: TRBJ2-3

DNA: TGCAGCGTTGAAGATCGGGCCTACCCTGAAAAACTGTTTTTT
CDR3: CSVEDRAYPEKLFF
V: TRBV29-1
D: .
size: .
J: TRBJ1-4

DNA: TGTGCTAGTGTTCCTGGGGGAGCCGGGGAGCTGTTTTTT
CDR3: CASVPGGAGELFF
V: TRBV12-5
D: .
size: .
J: TRBJ2-2

DNA: TGTGCCAGCAGCGCTGGTGGGGAGGGGGTCGGCCAGCCCCAGCATTTT
CDR3: CASSAGGEGVGQPQHF
V: TRBV6-5
D: .
size: few
J: TRBJ1-5

DNA: TGCAGCGTTGAAAGGGACGGCACTAATGAAAAACTGTTTTTT
CDR3: CSVERDGTNEKLFF
V: TRBV29-1
D: .
size: many
J: TRBJ1-4

DNA: TGCGCCAGCAGCCAAGATAAACGGGGGGCGAGCGAGCAGTTCTTC
CDR3: CASSQDKRGASEQFF
V: TRBV4-3
D: .
size: few
J: TRBJ2-1

DNA: TGTGCCAGCAGTCCCGAACGACGGAGGGGCACTGAAGCTTTCTTT
CDR3: CASSPERRRGTEAFF
V: TRBV12-3/TRBV12-4
D: .
size: .
J: TRBJ1-1

DNA: TGTGCCAGTGGGTATAGTGGCACAGATACGCAGTATTTT
CDR3: CASGYSGTDTQYF
V: TRBV12-3/TRBV12-4
D: .
size: few
J: TRBJ2-3

DNA: TGTGCCAGCAGCGTATGGAGTGGGTGGGCGGCGGCAAACACCGGGGAGCTGTTTTTT
CDR3: CASSVWSGWAAANTGELFF
V: TRBV9
D: .
size: few
J: TRBJ2-2

DNA: TGTGCCAGCAGCTCCTTTACTAGCGGGGGAGCCTACGAGCAGTACTTC
CDR3: CASSSFTSGGAYEQYF
V: TRBV5-8
D: TRBD2
size: .
J: TRBJ2-7

DNA: TGCAGTGCGCTAACTTCGACTAGCGGGAGGGGCAATGAGCAGTTCTTC
CDR3: CSALTSTSGRGNEQFF
V: TRBV20-1
D: TRBD2
size: many
J: TRBJ2-1

DNA: TGTGCCAGCAGCTTCGAGGGGAGCTCCTACAATGAGCAGTTCTTC
CDR3: CASSFEGSSYNEQFF
V: TRBV5-5
D: .
size: many
J: TRBJ2-1

DNA: TGCGCCAGCAGTTCTATGGAGGGTGCAGAAAAACTGTTTTTT
CDR3: CASSSMEGAEKLFF
V: TRBV5-1
D: .
size: few
J: TRBJ1-4